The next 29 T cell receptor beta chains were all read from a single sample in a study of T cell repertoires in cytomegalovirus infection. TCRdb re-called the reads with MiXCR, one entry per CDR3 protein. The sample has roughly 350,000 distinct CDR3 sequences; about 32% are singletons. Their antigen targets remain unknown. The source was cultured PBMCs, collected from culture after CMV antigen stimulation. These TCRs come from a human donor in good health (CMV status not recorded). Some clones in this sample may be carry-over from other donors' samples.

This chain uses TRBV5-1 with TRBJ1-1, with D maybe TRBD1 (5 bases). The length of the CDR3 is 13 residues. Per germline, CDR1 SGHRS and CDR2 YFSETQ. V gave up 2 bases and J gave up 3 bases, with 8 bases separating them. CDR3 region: CASSLQDDTEAFF. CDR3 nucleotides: TGCGCCAGCAGCTTACAGGACGACACTGAAGCTTTCTTT.

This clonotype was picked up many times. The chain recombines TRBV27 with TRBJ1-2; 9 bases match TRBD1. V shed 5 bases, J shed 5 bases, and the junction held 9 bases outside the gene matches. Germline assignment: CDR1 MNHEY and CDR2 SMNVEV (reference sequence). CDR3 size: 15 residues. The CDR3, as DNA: TGTGCCAGCAGTCCTCCGGGACAGGGATTATATGGCTACACCTTC. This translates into CASSPPGQGLYGYTF.

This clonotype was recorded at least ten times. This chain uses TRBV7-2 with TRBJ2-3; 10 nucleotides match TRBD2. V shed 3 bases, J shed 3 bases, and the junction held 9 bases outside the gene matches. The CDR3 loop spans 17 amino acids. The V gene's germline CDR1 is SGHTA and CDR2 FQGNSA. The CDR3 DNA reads TGTGCCAGCAGCTTCGGGTTTAGGACTAGCGGTACAGATACGCAGTATTTT. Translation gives CASSFGFRTSGTDTQYF.

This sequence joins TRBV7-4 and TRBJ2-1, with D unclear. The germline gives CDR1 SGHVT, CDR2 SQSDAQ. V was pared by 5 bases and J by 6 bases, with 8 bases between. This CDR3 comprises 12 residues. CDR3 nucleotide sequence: TGTGCCAGCAGCCCTATAGTCAATGAGCAGTTCTTC. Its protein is CASSPIVNEQFF.

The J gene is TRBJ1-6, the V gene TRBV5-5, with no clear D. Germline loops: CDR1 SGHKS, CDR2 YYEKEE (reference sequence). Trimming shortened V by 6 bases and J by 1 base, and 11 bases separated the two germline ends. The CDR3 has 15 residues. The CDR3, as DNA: TGTGCCAGCACGCAAACGAGGTCCTATAATTCACCCCTCCACTTT. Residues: CASTQTRSYNSPLHF.

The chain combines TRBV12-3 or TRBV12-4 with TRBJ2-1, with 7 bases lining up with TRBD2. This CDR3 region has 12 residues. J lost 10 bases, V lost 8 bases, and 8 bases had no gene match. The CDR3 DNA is TGTGCCAGCGGGGGGGGACTACTGGAGCAGTTCTTC. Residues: CASGGGLLEQFF.

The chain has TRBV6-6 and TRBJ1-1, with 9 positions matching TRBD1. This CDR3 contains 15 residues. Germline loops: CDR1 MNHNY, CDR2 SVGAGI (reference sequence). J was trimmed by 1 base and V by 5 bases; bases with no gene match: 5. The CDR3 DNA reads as TGTGCCAGCAGTGGGGGACAGGGCAAGAACACTGAAGCTTTCTTT. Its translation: CASSGGQGKNTEAFF.

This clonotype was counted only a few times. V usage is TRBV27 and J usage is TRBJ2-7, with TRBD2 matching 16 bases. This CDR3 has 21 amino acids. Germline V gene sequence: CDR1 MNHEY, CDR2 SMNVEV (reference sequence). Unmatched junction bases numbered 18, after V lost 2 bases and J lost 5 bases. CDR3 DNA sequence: TGTGCCAGCAGTTTAGCAGCGCCGGGACTAGCGGGAGGGCCAGCCTTCGACGAGCAGTACTTC. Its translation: CASSLAAPGLAGGPAFDEQYF.

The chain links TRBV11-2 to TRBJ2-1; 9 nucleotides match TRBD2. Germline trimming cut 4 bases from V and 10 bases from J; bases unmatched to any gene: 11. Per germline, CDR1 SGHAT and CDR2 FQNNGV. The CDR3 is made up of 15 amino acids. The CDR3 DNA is TGTGCCAGCAGCTCGTCTAGCGGGACCCGGGGGGAGCAGTTCTTC. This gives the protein CASSSSSGTRGEQFF.

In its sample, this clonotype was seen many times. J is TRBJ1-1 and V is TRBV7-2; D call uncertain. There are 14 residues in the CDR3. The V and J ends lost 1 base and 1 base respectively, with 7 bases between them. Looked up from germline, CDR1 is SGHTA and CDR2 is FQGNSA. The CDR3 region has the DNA TGTGCCAGCAGCTTAGGGCGGGGGAACACTGAAGCTTTCTTT. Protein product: CASSLGRGNTEAFF.

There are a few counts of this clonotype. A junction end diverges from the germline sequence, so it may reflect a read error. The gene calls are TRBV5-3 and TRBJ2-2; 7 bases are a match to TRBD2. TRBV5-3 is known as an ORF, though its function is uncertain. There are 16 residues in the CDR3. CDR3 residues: CASSLVAGAFSGELFF. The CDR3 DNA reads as TGTGCCAGCAGCTTGGTGGCGGGAGCCTTTAGCGGGGAGCTGTTTTTT.

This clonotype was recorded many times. The chain's CDR3 is CASTYGEGYTGELFF. The DNA for the CDR3 is TGTGCCAGCACCTACGGGGAAGGGTACACCGGGGAGCTGTTTTTT. This sequence joins TRBV7-2 and TRBJ2-2; D might be TRBD2 (5 bases). Trimming cost V 7 bases and J 3 bases, with 15 bases left between them. Germline V gives CDR1 SGHTA, CDR2 FQGNSA. The CDR3 runs 15 residues.

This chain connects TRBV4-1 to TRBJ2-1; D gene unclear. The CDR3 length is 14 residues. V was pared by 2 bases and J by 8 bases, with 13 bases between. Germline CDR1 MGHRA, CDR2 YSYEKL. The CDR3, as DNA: TGCGCCAGCAGCCAATCATTAGGGTCCCATGAGCAGTTCTTC. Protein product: CASSQSLGSHEQFF.

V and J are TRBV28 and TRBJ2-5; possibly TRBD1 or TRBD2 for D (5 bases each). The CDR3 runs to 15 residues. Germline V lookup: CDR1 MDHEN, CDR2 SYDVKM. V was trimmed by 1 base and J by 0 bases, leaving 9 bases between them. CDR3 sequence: CASSLFKGHQETQYF. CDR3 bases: TGTGCCAGCAGTTTATTCAAGGGACACCAAGAGACCCAGTACTTC.

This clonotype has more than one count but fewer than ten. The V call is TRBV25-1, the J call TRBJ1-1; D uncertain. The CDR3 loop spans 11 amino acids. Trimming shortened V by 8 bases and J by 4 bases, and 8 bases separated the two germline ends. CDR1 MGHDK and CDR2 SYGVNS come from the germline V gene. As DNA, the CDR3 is TGTGCCAGCCATTACGGCACTGAAGCTTTCTTT. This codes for CASHYGTEAFF.

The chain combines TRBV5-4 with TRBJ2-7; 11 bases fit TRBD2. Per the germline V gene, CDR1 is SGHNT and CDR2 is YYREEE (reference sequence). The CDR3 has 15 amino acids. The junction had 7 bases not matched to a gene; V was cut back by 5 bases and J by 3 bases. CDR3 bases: TGTGCCAGCAGTTCCGGGACTAGCGGACGCTACGAGCAGTACTTC. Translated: CASSSGTSGRYEQYF.

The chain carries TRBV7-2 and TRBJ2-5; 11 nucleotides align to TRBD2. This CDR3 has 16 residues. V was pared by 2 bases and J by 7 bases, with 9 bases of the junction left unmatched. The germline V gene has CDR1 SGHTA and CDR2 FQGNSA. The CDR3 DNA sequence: TGTGCCAGCAGCTTATCGACTAGCGGGAAGCGAGGGACCCAGTACTTC. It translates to CASSLSTSGKRGTQYF.

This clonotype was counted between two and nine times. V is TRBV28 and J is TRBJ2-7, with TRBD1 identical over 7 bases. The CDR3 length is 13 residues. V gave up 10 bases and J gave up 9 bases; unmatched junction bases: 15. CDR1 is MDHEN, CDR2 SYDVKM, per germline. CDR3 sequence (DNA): TGTGCCACCTTCCGACAGGGTGATTTTGCGCAGTACTTC. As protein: CATFRQGDFAQYF.

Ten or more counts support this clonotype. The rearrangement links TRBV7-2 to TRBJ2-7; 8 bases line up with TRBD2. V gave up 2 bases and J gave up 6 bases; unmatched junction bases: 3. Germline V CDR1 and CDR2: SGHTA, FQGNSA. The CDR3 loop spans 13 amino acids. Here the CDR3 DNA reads TGTGCCAGCAGCTTACTCGGGAGGGGCGAGCAGTACTTC. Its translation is CASSLLGRGEQYF. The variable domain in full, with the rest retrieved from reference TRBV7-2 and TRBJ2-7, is GAGVSQSPSNKVTEKGKDVELRCDPISGHTALYWYRQSLGQGLEFLIYFQGNSAPDKSGLPSDRFSAERTGGSVSTLTIQRTQQEDSAVYLCASSLLGRGEQYFGPGTRLTVT.

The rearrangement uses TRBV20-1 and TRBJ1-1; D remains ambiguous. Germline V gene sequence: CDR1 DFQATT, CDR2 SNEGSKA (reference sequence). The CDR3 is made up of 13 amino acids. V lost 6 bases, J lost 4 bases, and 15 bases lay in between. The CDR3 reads CSANSVQITEAFF. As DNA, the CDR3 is TGCAGTGCGAACAGTGTTCAAATCACTGAAGCTTTCTTT.

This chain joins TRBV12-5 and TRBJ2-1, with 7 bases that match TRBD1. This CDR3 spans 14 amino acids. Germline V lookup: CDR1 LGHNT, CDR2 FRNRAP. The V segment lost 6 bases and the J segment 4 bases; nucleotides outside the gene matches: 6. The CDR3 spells CASGPGQSYNEQFF. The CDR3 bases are TGTGCTAGTGGACCGGGACAGAGTTACAATGAGCAGTTCTTC.

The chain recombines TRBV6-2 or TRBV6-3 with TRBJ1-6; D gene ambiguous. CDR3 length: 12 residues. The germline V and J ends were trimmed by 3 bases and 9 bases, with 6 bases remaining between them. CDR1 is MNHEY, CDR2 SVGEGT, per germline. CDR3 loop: CASSYLRSPLHF. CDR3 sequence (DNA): TGTGCCAGCAGTTATCTCCGTTCACCCCTCCACTTT.

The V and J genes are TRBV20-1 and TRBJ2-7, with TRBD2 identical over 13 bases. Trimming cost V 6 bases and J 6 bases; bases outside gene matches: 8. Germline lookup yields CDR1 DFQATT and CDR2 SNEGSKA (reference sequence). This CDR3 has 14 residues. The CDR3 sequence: CSARTSGSFGEQYV. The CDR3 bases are TGCAGTGCAAGGACTAGCGGGAGCTTTGGCGAGCAGTACGTC.

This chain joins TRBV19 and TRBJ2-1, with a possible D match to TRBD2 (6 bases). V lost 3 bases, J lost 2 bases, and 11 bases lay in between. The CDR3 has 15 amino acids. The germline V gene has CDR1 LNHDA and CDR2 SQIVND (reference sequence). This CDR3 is CASSIQRGAYNEQFF. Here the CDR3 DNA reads TGTGCCAGTAGTATTCAGCGCGGGGCCTACAATGAGCAGTTCTTC.

Here the CDR3 DNA reads TGTGCCAGCAGATCTAGCGGCCTAGGACGGACCGGGGAGCTGTTTTTT. Its protein product is CASRSSGLGRTGELFF. V usage is TRBV2 and J usage is TRBJ2-2, with 7 bases identical to TRBD2. Germline trimming cut 6 bases from V and 5 bases from J; bases unmatched to any gene: 12. Looked up from germline, CDR1 is SNHLY and CDR2 is FYNNEI. The CDR3 length is 16 residues.

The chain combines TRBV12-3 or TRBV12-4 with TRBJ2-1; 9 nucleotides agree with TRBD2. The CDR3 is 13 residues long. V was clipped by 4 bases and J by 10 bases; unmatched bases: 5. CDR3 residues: CASSWAAGGEQFF. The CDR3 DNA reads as TGTGCCAGCAGTTGGGCAGCGGGGGGCGAGCAGTTCTTC.

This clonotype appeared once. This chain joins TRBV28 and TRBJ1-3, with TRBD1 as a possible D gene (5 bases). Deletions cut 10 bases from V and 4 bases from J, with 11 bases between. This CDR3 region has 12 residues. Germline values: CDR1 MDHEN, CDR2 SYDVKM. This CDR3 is CAIGTVGNTIYF. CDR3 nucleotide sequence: TGTGCCATCGGGACGGTGGGAAACACCATATATTTT.

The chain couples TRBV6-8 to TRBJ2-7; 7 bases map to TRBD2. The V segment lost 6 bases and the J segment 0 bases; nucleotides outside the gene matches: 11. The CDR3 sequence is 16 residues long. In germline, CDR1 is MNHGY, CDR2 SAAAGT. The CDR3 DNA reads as TGTGCCAGCAGCCGTAAGACCGGGACTATCTCCTACGAGCAGTACTTC. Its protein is CASSRKTGTISYEQYF.

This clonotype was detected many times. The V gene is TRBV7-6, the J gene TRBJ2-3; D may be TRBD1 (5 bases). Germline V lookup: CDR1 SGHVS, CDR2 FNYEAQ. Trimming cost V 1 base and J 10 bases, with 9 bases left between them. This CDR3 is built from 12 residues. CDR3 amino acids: CASSLEGRSQYF. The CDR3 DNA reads TGTGCCAGCAGCTTAGAGGGGCGTTCGCAGTATTTT.